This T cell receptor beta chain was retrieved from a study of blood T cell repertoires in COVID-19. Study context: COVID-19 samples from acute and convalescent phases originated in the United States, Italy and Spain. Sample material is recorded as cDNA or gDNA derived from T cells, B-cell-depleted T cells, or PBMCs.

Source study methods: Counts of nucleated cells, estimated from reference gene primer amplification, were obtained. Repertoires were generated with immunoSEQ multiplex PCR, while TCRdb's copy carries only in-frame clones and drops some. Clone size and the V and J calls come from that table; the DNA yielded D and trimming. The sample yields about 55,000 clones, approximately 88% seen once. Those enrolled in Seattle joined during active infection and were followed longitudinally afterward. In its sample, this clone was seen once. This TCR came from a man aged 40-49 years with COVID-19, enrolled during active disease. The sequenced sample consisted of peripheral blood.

The CDR3 region is CATKGAWGNTEAFF. In DNA, the CDR3 is TGTGCCACCAAGGGGGCCTGGGGGAACACTGAAGCTTTCTTT. The J gene is TRBJ1-1, the V gene TRBV28, with TRBD1 matching over 7 bases. The CDR3 contains 14 residues. Germline V gene data show CDR1 as MDHEN and CDR2 as SYDVKM. Germline trimming cut 10 bases from V and 1 base from J; bases unmatched to any gene: 9.